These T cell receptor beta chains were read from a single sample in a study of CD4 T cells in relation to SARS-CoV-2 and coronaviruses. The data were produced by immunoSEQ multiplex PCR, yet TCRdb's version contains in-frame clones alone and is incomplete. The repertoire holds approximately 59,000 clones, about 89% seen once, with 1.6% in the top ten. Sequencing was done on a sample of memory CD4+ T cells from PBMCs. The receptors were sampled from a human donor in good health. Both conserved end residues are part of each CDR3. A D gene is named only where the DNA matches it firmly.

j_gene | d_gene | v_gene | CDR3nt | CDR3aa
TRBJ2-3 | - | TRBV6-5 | TGTGCCAGCAGTTACGACAGGCCACGTGGGGCAGATACGCAGTATTTT | CASSYDRPRGADTQYF
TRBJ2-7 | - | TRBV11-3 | TGTGCCAGCAGCCCTTATGACAGGCCCTACGAGCAGTACTTC | CASSPYDRPYEQYF
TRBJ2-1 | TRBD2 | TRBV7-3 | TGTGCCAGCAGCTTAAATAGCGGGATAGTCCACAATGAGCAGTTCTTC | CASSLNSGIVHNEQFF
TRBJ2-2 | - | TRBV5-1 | TGCGCCAGCAGCGACCTAAACACCGGGGAGCTGTTTTTT | CASSDLNTGELFF
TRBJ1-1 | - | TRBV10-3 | TGTGCCATCAGTGAGTCGTCGGACACGGGCCACGCTTTCTTT | CAISESSDTGHAFF
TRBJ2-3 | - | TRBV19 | TGTGCCAGTAGTATCCGGCTGAACACAGATACGCAGTATTTT | CASSIRLNTDTQYF
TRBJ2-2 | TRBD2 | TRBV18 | TGTGCCAGCTCACCACCGACGGCGGGGGGCCCTTTCGGCGGGGAGCTGTTTTTT | CASSPPTAGGPFGGELFF
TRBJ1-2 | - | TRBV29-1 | TGCAGCGGTGGAGGGGGGGGTGGCTACACCTTC | CSGGGGGGYTF
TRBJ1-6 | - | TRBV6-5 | TGTGCCAGCAGTTACGGGAGCAGAATCTCACCCCTCCACTTT | CASSYGSRISPLHF
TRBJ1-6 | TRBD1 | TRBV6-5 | TGTGCCAGCAGTCCCCGACAGGGGGCAAGGTCACCCCTCCACTTT | CASSPRQGARSPLHF
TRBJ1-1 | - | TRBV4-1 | TGCGCCAGCAGCCAAGGAACAGTTATGAACACTGAAGCTTTCTTT | CASSQGTVMNTEAFF
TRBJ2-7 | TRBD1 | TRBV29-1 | TGCAGCGTTGCCGGGACAGACCATTCCTACGAGCAGTACTTC | CSVAGTDHSYEQYF
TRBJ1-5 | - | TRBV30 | TGTGCCTGGAGTGTACTTGGCAATCAGCCCCAGCATTTT | CAWSVLGNQPQHF
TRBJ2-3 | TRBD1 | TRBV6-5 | TGTGCCAGCAGTTCACGGACAGGAACGCAGTATTTT | CASSSRTGTQYF
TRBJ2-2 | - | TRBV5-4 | TGTGCCAGCAGCTTGTACGGGGGCAGGGACACCGGGGAGCTGTTTTTT | CASSLYGGRDTGELFF